This T cell receptor beta chain was obtained from a study of T cell repertoires in cytomegalovirus infection. Study overall: Selection of CMV epitopes for the study included recently identified HLA-C-restricted and well-studied HLA-B-restricted ones. From public TCR beta signatures came an indication of both CMV infection and matching HLA type. General observations from the study: Dominating the ex vivo response were TCR beta clonotypes that were CMV-specific and HLA-C-restricted. Carriage of CMV together with the relevant HLA was identifiable through cumulative public TCR beta family frequency.

The sample holds a few counts of this clonotype. Its antigen is currently unknown. At one end the junction does not follow the germline gene, possibly because of a read error. This CDR3 is 15 amino acids long. CDR1 and CDR2 from the germline V gene are SSHAT and FNYEAQ (reference sequence). TCRdb redid the calling of the reads with MiXCR, one entry per CDR3 protein. The repertoire holds 650,000 to 900,000 distinct CDR3 sequences, with approximately 30% as singletons. The source was cultured CD8+ T cells from PBMCs, collected from culture after CMV antigen stimulation. V is TRBV7-7 and J is TRBJ2-1, with D perhaps TRBD1 or TRBD2 (5 bases each). The TCR comes from a human donor in good health (CMV status not recorded). Some clones in this sample may be carry-over from other donors' samples. The CDR3 sequence: CASSLGTPSHNEQFF. The CDR3 nucleotides read TGTGCTAGCAGCTTAGGGACCCCGTCCCACAATGAGCAGTTCTTC.